Shown below are 16 T cell receptor beta chains from a single sample sequenced in a study of blood T cell repertoires in COVID-19. The table came from immunoSEQ multiplex PCR; TCRdb's copy has only in-frame clones and leaves some out. In the table there are about 81,000 clones, approximately 82% of which are singletons. The specimen sequenced was peripheral blood. These receptor sequences come from a human donor in a cohort sampled during active COVID-19.

The chain employs TRBV3-1 (or the pseudogene TRBV3-2) and TRBJ1-3; D is uncertain. The CDR3 spans 17 residues. The V gene lost 4 bases and the J gene lost 1 base, with 17 bases spanning the gap. Germline assignment: CDR1 LGHDT and CDR2 YNNKEL (reference sequence). CDR3 bases: TGTGCCAGCAGCCTTAGCTTCGAGGGATTGTCTGGAAACACCATATATTTT. Residues: CASSLSFEGLSGNTIYF.

V and J are TRBV7-9 and TRBJ2-5; 8 nucleotides agree with TRBD1. V was clipped by 5 bases and J by 5 bases; unmatched bases: 7. Germline assignment: CDR1 SEHNR and CDR2 FQNEAQ (reference sequence). The CDR3 has 14 residues. The CDR3 here is CASSRAGGGETQYF. CDR3 nucleotides: TGTGCCAGCAGCCGCGCAGGGGGCGGGGAGACCCAGTACTTC.

This clone has only a few counts. CDR3 coding DNA: TGCGCCAGCAGCGTACAGGGATCTTCTAATGAAAAACTGTTTTTT. It specifies CASSVQGSSNEKLFF. The chain couples TRBV5-1 to TRBJ1-4; D perhaps matches TRBD1 (6 bases). Trimming shortened V by 4 bases and J by 3 bases, and 13 bases separated the two germline ends. The germline gives CDR1 SGHRS, CDR2 YFSETQ. CDR3 length: 15 amino acids.

The count of this clone is one. The gene calls are TRBV25-1 and TRBJ1-1; tentative D call: TRBD1 (5 bases). V was trimmed by 4 bases and J by 4 bases, leaving 10 bases between them. The germline gives CDR1 MGHDK, CDR2 SYGVNS. This CDR3 region has 13 residues. CDR3 bases: TGTGCCAGCAGTGGGAGGGGAGTCACTGAAGCTTTCTTT. Translated: CASSGRGVTEAFF.

The chain carries TRBV7-9 and TRBJ1-1; 8 positions agree with TRBD1. CDR1 and CDR2 from the germline V gene are SEHNR and FQNEAQ (reference sequence). Trimming removed 5 bases from V and 1 base from J; junction bases left unmatched: 6. The CDR3 totals 15 residues. This CDR3 is CASSPWGQANTEAFF. Here the CDR3 DNA reads TGTGCCAGCAGCCCGTGGGGACAGGCGAACACTGAAGCTTTCTTT.

Here the CDR3 reads CASSINPLAGNNNEQFF. The CDR3 region has the DNA TGTGCCAGCAGCATTAATCCACTAGCGGGGAACAACAATGAGCAGTTCTTC. The rearrangement joins TRBV7-3 to TRBJ2-1; 10 bases align to TRBD2. Looked up from germline, CDR1 is SGHTA and CDR2 is FQGTGA. With 5 bases clipped from V and 5 bases from J, the junction kept 12 bases outside the gene matches. CDR3 length: 17 residues.

CDR3 amino acids: CASSNTGDRTEAFF. DNA for the CDR3: TGTGCCAGCAGCAATACAGGGGATCGGACTGAAGCTTTCTTT. V usage is TRBV6-2 or TRBV6-3 and J usage is TRBJ1-1; 7 bases line up with TRBD1. J gave up 5 bases and V 6 bases, and 9 bases lay outside the gene matches. Germline V gives CDR1 MNHEY, CDR2 SVGEGT. The CDR3 length is 14 residues.

This sequence joins TRBV27 and TRBJ2-2; D may be TRBD2 (6 bases). V lost 7 bases to trimming and J lost 2 bases, with 11 bases between them. Germline lookup yields CDR1 MNHEY and CDR2 SMNVEV (reference sequence). The CDR3 covers 14 residues. Here the CDR3 reads CASIAGTNTGELFF. CDR3 DNA sequence: TGTGCCAGCATAGCCGGGACTAACACCGGGGAGCTGTTTTTT.

This chain links TRBV12-2 with TRBJ1-1. TRBV12-2 is a pseudogene. There are 16 residues in the CDR3. Here the CDR3 reads CASRLAERVGNTEAFF. The CDR3 nucleotides read TGTGCAAGTCGCTTAGCTGAGAGGGTCGGAAACACTGAAGCTTTCTTT.

The V gene is TRBV19, the J gene TRBJ2-2; 8 bases are shared with TRBD1. The CDR3 runs 16 residues. In germline, CDR1 is LNHDA, CDR2 SQIVND (reference sequence). V trimming: 6 bases; J trimming: 3 bases; junction bases outside the gene matches: 9. This CDR3 reads CASSRGQGLDTGELFF. The CDR3 nucleotides read TGTGCCAGTAGCCGTGGACAGGGTCTGGACACCGGGGAGCTGTTTTTT.

The V gene is TRBV11-3, the J gene TRBJ2-2; tentative D call: TRBD1 (5 bases). Trimming shortened V by 0 bases and J by 1 base, and 15 bases separated the two germline ends. Per the germline V gene, CDR1 is SGHNT and CDR2 is YENEEA. CDR3 size: 18 residues. This CDR3 reads CASSLDRMGRENTGELFF. In nucleotides, the CDR3 is TGTGCCAGCAGCTTAGATCGGATGGGCAGGGAGAACACCGGGGAGCTGTTTTTT.

This clone was found a few times. Sequence at one end of the junction differs from germline and may be a read error. J is TRBJ1-2 and V is TRBV19; 9 positions agree with TRBD1. This CDR3 is built from 14 residues. Germline loops: CDR1 LNHDA, CDR2 SQIVND (reference sequence). CDR3 DNA sequence: TGCGCTACCAACAGGGGGCAAGGGGGCTATGGCTACACCTTC. Translated: CATNRGQGGYGYTF.

CDR3 DNA sequence: TGTGCCAGCAGTCAACGGAGCGGGGGGACGTCCTACGAGCAGTACTTC. It translates to CASSQRSGGTSYEQYF. The gene calls are TRBV7-2 and TRBJ2-7; 9 positions agree with TRBD2. This CDR3 is 16 amino acids long. The V segment lost 6 bases and the J segment 1 base; nucleotides outside the gene matches: 10. The germline gives CDR1 SGHTA, CDR2 FQGNSA. Full variable domain (missing parts from reference TRBV7-2 and TRBJ2-7): GAGVSQSPSNKVTEKGKDVELRCDPISGHTALYWYRQSLGQGLEFLIYFQGNSAPDKSGLPSDRFSAERTGGSVSTLTIQRTQQEDSAVYLCASSQRSGGTSYEQYFGPGTRLTVT.

The chain is built from TRBV7-8 and TRBJ2-7, with TRBD1 identical over 9 bases. Germline loops: CDR1 SGHVS, CDR2 FQNEAQ. The CDR3 loop spans 14 amino acids. The V and J ends lost 4 bases and 5 bases, in that order; junction bases with no gene match: 6. The DNA for the CDR3 is TGTGCCAGCAGCTGGGACAGGGAAAAACACGAGCAGTACTTC. Protein: CASSWDREKHEQYF.

This clone was picked up a small number of times. This chain uses TRBV3-1 (or the pseudogene TRBV3-2) with TRBJ2-5; 7 bases fit TRBD1. CDR1 is LGHDT and CDR2 is YNNKEL in the germline V gene (reference sequence). Trimming at V came to 0 bases and at J to 5 bases, leaving 6 bases not matched to a gene. The CDR3 is 15 amino acids. The DNA of the CDR3 is TGTGCCAGCAGCCAAGATCCTGGACAGGCTGAGACCCAGTACTTC. This codes for CASSQDPGQAETQYF.

This chain connects TRBV6-5 to TRBJ1-1; D possibly corresponds to TRBD1 (5 bases). Germline CDR1 and CDR2: MNHEY and SVGAGI. This CDR3 has 13 amino acids. V shed 6 bases and J shed 1 base, with 9 bases lying between them. CDR3 sequence: CASSWTTNTEAFF. In DNA form, the CDR3 reads TGTGCCAGCAGCTGGACAACGAACACTGAAGCTTTCTTT.